The entry below gives a single TCR beta chain sequence along with its context. CDR1 and CDR2 (germline): LNHDA, SQIVND (reference sequence). The CDR3 covers 14 residues. V dropped 5 bases and J dropped 4; count of bases not matched to a gene: 6. The data were taken from a study of T cell changes during pregnancy in multiple sclerosis. The assay was immunoSEQ multiplex PCR, and TCRdb's table has in-frame clones only and misses some. The sample includes 45,000 to 50,000 clones, around 94% of them seen just once. The chain recombines TRBV19 with TRBJ1-2; 8 bases are shared with TRBD1. Sequenced here: CD4+ T cells from peripheral blood mononuclear cells, sampled in the second trimester of pregnancy. The receptor's source is a female donor in good health, enrolled as a control in a pregnancy study. This CDR3 is CASSPVQGGYGYTF. The CDR3, as DNA: TGTGCCAGTAGTCCCGTACAGGGGGGCTATGGCTACACCTTC.